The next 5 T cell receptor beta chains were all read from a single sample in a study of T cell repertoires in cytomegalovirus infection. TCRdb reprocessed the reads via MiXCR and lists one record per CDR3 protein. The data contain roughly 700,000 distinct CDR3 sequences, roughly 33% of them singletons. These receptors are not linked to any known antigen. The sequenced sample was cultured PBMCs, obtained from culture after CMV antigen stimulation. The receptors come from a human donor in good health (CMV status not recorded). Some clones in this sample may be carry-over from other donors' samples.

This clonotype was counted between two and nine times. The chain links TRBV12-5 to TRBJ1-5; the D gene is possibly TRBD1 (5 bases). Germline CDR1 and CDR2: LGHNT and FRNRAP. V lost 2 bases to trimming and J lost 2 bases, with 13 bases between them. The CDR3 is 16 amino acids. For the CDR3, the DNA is TGTGCTAGTGGTTTGAGGCTCGGCAGGGGCAATCAGCCCCAGCATTTT. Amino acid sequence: CASGLRLGRGNQPQHF. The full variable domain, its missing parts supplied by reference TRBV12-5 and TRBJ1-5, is DARVTQTPRHKVTEMGQEVTMRCQPILGHNTVFWYRQTMMQGLELLAYFRNRAPLDDSGMPKDRFSAEMPDATLATLKIQPSEPRDSAVYFCASGLRLGRGNQPQHFGDGTRLSIL.

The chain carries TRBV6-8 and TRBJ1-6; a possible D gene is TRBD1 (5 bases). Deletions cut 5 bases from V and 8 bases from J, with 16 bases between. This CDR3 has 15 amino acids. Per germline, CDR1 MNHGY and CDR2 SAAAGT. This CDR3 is CASSRAEGRDSPLHF. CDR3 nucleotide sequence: TGTGCCAGCAGTAGGGCCGAGGGGCGCGATTCACCCCTCCACTTT.

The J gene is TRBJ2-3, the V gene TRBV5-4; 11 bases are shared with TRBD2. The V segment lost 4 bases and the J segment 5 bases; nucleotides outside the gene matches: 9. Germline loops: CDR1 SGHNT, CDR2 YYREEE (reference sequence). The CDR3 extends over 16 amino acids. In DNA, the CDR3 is TGTGCCAGCAGCCCGGCCACTAGCGGGAGAATAGATACGCAGTATTTT. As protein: CASSPATSGRIDTQYF. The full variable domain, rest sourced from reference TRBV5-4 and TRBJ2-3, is ETGVTQSPTHLIKTRGQQVTLRCSSQSGHNTVSWYQQALGQGPQFIFQYYREEENGRGNFPPRFSGLQFPNYSSELNVNALELDDSALYLCASSPATSGRIDTQYFGPGTRLTVL.

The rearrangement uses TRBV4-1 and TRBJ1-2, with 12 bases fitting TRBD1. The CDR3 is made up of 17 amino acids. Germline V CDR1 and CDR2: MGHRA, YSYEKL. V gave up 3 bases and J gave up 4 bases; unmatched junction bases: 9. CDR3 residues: CASSHMGQGAWSYGYTF. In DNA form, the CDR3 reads TGCGCCAGCAGCCATATGGGACAGGGGGCTTGGAGCTATGGCTACACCTTC.

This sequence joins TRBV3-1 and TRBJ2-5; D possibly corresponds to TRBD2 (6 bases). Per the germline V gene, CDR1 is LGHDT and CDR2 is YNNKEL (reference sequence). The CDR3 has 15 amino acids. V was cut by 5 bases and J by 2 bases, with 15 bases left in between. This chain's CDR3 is CASSTRGAGQETQYF. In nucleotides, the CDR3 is TGTGCCAGCAGCACCCGTGGGGCGGGACAAGAGACCCAGTACTTC.